These 15 T cell receptor beta chains originate from one sample sequenced in a study of T cell repertoires in enteric fever. TCRdb redid the calling of the reads with MiXCR, one entry per CDR3 protein. This table has roughly 1,600 distinct CDR3 sequences, around a third appearing once. Material: CCR7- CD38- CD4+ T cells from PBMCs. The origin of the receptors is a human donor with Salmonella enteric fever, either typhoid or paratyphoid (not recorded which).

By sample share, this clonotype is medium-sized. This chain uses TRBV7-9 with TRBJ1-2, with D tentatively TRBD1 (6 bases). V was cut by 4 bases and J by 4 bases, with 13 bases left in between. The CDR3 is 14 residues long. From germline, CDR1 is SEHNR and CDR2 FQNEAQ (reference sequence). CDR3 nucleotide sequence: TGTGCCAGCAGCTACGGGACATTCATCTATGGCTACACCTTC. It codes for CASSYGTFIYGYTF.

About this clonotype: The junction shows a germline mismatch at one end, possibly a read error. The CDR3 protein is CASSLAGLAGAAYDQYF. In DNA form, the CDR3 reads TGCGCCAGCAGCTTGGCTGGACTAGCGGGAGCCGCCTACGATCAGTACTTC. The chain uses TRBV5-1 and TRBJ2-7; 13 bases are a match to TRBD2. Germline lookup yields CDR1 SGHRS and CDR2 YFSETQ. CDR3 length: 17 amino acids. The variable domain in full, completed from reference TRBV5-1 and TRBJ2-7, reads KAGVTQTPRYLIKTRGQQVTLSCSPISGHRSVSWYQQTPGQGLQFLFEYFSETQRNKGNFPGRFSGRQFSNSRSEMNVSTLELGDSALYLCASSLAGLAGAAYDQYFGPGTRLTVT.

The genes are TRBV7-6 and TRBJ1-3; 7 bases are shared with TRBD1. The germline V gene has CDR1 SGHVS and CDR2 FNYEAQ. V was pared by 5 bases and J by 3 bases, with 7 bases of the junction left unmatched. The CDR3 length is 15 residues. The CDR3 loop is CASSTQTGHGNTIYF. For the CDR3, the DNA is TGTGCCAGCAGCACGCAGACAGGGCATGGAAACACCATATATTTT.

The CDR3 reads CASSEGRTVNTEAFF. DNA for the CDR3: TGCGCCAGCAGCGAGGGGAGGACCGTGAACACTGAAGCTTTCTTT. This rearrangement joins TRBV5-1 to TRBJ1-1, with a possible D match to TRBD1 (5 bases). With 4 bases removed from V and 0 bases from J, the gap between germline ends came to 13 bases. CDR3 length: 15 residues. Germline V gives CDR1 SGHRS, CDR2 YFSETQ.

V and J are TRBV2 and TRBJ2-3, with D possibly matching TRBD2 (5 bases). Germline V gives CDR1 SNHLY, CDR2 FYNNEI. This CDR3 has 13 residues. V gave up 5 bases and J gave up 4 bases, with 10 bases separating them. The CDR3 protein is CASSIGLSDTQYF. In DNA, the CDR3 is TGTGCCAGCAGTATCGGACTCTCAGATACGCAGTATTTT.

The chain recombines TRBV5-1 with TRBJ2-1; D perhaps matches TRBD2 (6 bases). The CDR3 is 14 residues long. CDR1 SGHRS and CDR2 YFSETQ come from the germline V gene. V was cut by 6 bases and J by 1 base, with 11 bases left in between. The CDR3 nucleotides are TGCGCCAGCAAGGAGGGAGAGTCCTACAATGAGCAGTTCTTC. Its translation is CASKEGESYNEQFF. Full variable domain (outside the CDR3, taken from reference TRBV5-1 and TRBJ2-1): KAGVTQTPRYLIKTRGQQVTLSCSPISGHRSVSWYQQTPGQGLQFLFEYFSETQRNKGNFPGRFSGRQFSNSRSEMNVSTLELGDSALYLCASKEGESYNEQFFGPGTRLTVL.

The rearrangement uses TRBV7-9 and TRBJ2-1, with unresolved D. The V and J ends lost 2 bases and 7 bases respectively, with 6 bases between them. Germline V gene sequence: CDR1 SEHNR, CDR2 FQNEAQ (reference sequence). The CDR3 consists of 12 residues. This CDR3 is CASSLFGNEQFF. The CDR3 bases are TGTGCCAGCAGCTTATTTGGGAATGAGCAGTTCTTC. Supplemented by reference TRBV7-9 and TRBJ2-1, the full variable domain reads DTGVSQNPRHKITKRGQNVTFRCDPISEHNRLYWYRQTLGQGPEFLTYFQNEAQLEKSRLLSDRFSAERPKGSFSTLEIQRTEQGDSAMYLCASSLFGNEQFFGPGTRLTVL.

By proportion, this clonotype is large. The chain carries TRBV5-1 and TRBJ2-1; a possible D gene is TRBD1 (5 bases). The germline gives CDR1 SGHRS, CDR2 YFSETQ. This CDR3 region has 19 residues. V dropped 4 bases and J dropped 0 bases, with 23 bases sitting between them. The CDR3 nucleotides read TGCGCCAGCAGCACCCCCAAAGGGGCGGCCTGGAGCTCCTACAATGAGCAGTTCTTC. Protein: CASSTPKGAAWSSYNEQFF.

This chain links TRBV5-6 with TRBJ2-1, with 11 positions matching TRBD2. The ends lost 2 bases at V and 4 bases at J; junction bases unmatched: 2. Germline V gene data show CDR1 as SGHDT and CDR2 as YYEEEE. The CDR3 contains 15 residues. CDR3 loop: CASSFRLAGYNEQFF. CDR3 nucleotide sequence: TGTGCCAGCAGCTTCCGACTAGCGGGGTACAATGAGCAGTTCTTC.

The rearrangement links TRBV7-2 to TRBJ2-3; D is unclear. V lost 5 bases to trimming and J lost 2 bases, with 5 bases between them. Germline-derived CDR1 and CDR2 are SGHTA and FQGNSA. The CDR3 is 12 residues long. The CDR3: CASSPFTDTQYF. The CDR3 nucleotides read TGTGCCAGCAGCCCATTCACAGATACGCAGTATTTT.

J is TRBJ2-7 and V is TRBV11-3, with D possibly being TRBD2 (6 bases). V lost 5 bases, J lost 5 bases, and 16 bases lay in between. The CDR3 covers 14 residues. The germline V gene encodes CDR1 SGHNT and CDR2 YENEEA. The CDR3 loop is CASSLGGSEDEQYF. In DNA, the CDR3 is TGTGCCAGCAGCCTGGGAGGCAGTGAAGACGAGCAGTACTTC.

Judged by abundance, this clonotype is large. The V gene is TRBV7-9, the J gene TRBJ1-4; D not certain. Germline V gene data show CDR1 as SEHNR and CDR2 as FQNEAQ (reference sequence). CDR3 length equals 16 residues. Trimming removed 7 bases at V and 1 base at J, with 16 bases between. In DNA form, the CDR3 reads TGTGCCAGCACCCCAACGCCGGGGATAACTAATGAAAAACTGTTTTTT. It yields the protein CASTPTPGITNEKLFF.

This clonotype has a handful of counts. The rearrangement uses TRBV6-1 and TRBJ2-1; unclear D gene. This CDR3 is built from 10 residues. V lost 1 base and J 10 bases, leaving 2 bases between the germline ends. Looked up from germline, CDR1 is MNHNS and CDR2 is SASEGT. This CDR3 reads CASSEGEQFF. The CDR3 nucleotides read TGTGCCAGCAGTGAAGGGGAGCAGTTCTTC.

V gene TRBV5-1 combines with J gene TRBJ1-6; D possibly corresponds to TRBD1 (5 bases). The CDR3 totals 17 residues. V shed 3 bases and J shed 0 bases, with 13 bases lying between them. Germline V lookup: CDR1 SGHRS, CDR2 YFSETQ. CDR3 protein: CASSSDGTSSYNSPLHF. The CDR3 coding sequence is TGCGCCAGCAGCTCGGACGGGACTAGCTCCTATAATTCACCCCTCCACTTT.

The sample holds a few counts of this clonotype. This sequence joins TRBV9 and TRBJ2-3; TRBD1 agrees at 8 bases. There are 15 residues in the CDR3. Trimming at V came to 0 bases and at J to 4 bases, leaving 4 bases not matched to a gene. The germline gives CDR1 SGDLS, CDR2 YYNGEE. The chain's CDR3 is CASSVGQGLADTQYF. CDR3 DNA: TGTGCCAGCAGCGTAGGACAGGGGTTGGCAGATACGCAGTATTTT.